This TCR beta chain was sequenced during a study of CD8+CD57+ T cells in acquired aplastic anemia (dated by TCRdb to 2017 to 2018). With respect to the entire study: On average, sorted CD4+ and CD8+ cells yielded 3.2 ug of extracted DNA, with a range of 0.2 to 27.4 ug. CD8+CD57+ expansion was defined as a frequency above the mean frequency observed in healthy subjects. Paper-wide results and their limitations: Fewer than 35 CD8+ CDR3 sequences were found to be shared between patients and controls, but these sequences appeared to be highly expressed in patients and within the immunodominant clones of the patients. CD8+ Simpson's diversity did not differ significantly between patients and healthy controls (P=0.060).

Patients chosen for sequencing had shown expansion of CD8+CD57+ cells by flow cytometry. Every patient had severe acquired aplastic anemia, diagnosed using the International Study of Aplastic Anemia and Agranulocytosis and Camitta criteria. No therapy had been received by the patients at the time of blood sampling. TCR repertoires of sorted CD4+ and CD8+ blood T cells from severe aplastic anemia patients and healthy subjects were deep-sequenced in the study. Patients were enrolled in the USA under clinicaltrials.gov protocols 00001620, 01623167, 00001397, 00071045, 00081523 and 00961064. Ficoll-Paque density gradient centrifugation was used to isolate peripheral blood mononuclear cells. CD4+ and CD8+ T cells were sorted by FACS or magnetic beads before DNA extraction. In the germline V gene, CDR1 corresponds to MNHNS and CDR2 to SASEGT. The CDR3 sequence holds 12 residues, the cysteine and phenylalanine included. The entry retains the CDR3 DNA only, 36 bases that are in frame from base 1. V was cut back by 5 bases and J by 8 bases, leaving a gap of 12 bases between them.

Profiling of TCR beta VDJ combinations and CDR3 sequences used genomic DNA as the template. An Illumina HiSeq 2000 was used for TCR repertoire sequencing. The authors processed their data as follows. TRBV/TRBJ rearrangement plots, CDR3 size and DJ length profiles, and Simpson's diversity index were used to evaluate the repertoires. The most abundant DNA sequence in the deep sequencing data was defined as the immunodominant clone. CDR3 amino acid sequences were checked for sharing across subjects and were also compared against the VDJdb database and published repertoires. TCRdb applied fastp at Q25 and MiXCR to the public reads, then kept only in-frame beta chains. Entries are consolidated by CDR3 protein sequence, retaining the most common genes and DNA. TCRdb assigned the V and J calls; the authors' analysis was not used. This sample holds about 240,000 distinct CDR3 sequences; more than 45% were observed only once. Clones ranked in the top ten supply under 9% of the sample.

This clonotype was counted ten times or more. This receptor's antigen is unknown. No base qualities exist here, and no much larger clone lies one base off it. The TCR originated in a human donor with aplastic anemia. The rearranged chain carries TRBV6-1 and TRBJ1-1; a confident D gene designation cannot be given. Sequenced material: sorted CD4+, CD8+, or CD8+CD57+ T cells (not recorded which) from PBMCs. For the CDR3, the sequence is CASSFYQTEAFF. Read as DNA, the sequence is TGTGCCAGCAGTTTTTATCAAACCGAAGCTTTCTTT.